This T cell receptor (beta chain) emerged from a study of T-cell memory formation after mild COVID-19. 5'RACE, which relied on constant-segment primers, yielded TCR alpha and TCR beta cDNA libraries carrying sample barcodes and UMIs. One entry per CDR3 protein results from TCRdb running MiXCR on the 5' RACE reads. The top ten hold 20% to 25% of the sample, which has about 400,000 distinct CDR3 sequences, roughly 18% seen once. This CDR3 contains 15 residues. Germline assignment: CDR1 LGHNA and CDR2 YSLEER. Trimming removed 0 bases at V and 0 bases at J, with 9 bases between. V gene TRBV4-3 combines with J gene TRBJ2-7; D perhaps matches TRBD1 (5 bases). This sequence originates from a man aged 18 to 29 who had mild COVID-19 (a few samples of this study predate the infection). Cell type and time point are not known. Input material: PBMCs or a T cell subset sorted from them (not recorded which). The DNA of the CDR3 is TGCGCCAGCAGCCAAGAAGGGGTTAGCTCCTACGAGCAGTACTTC. Its translation is CASSQEGVSSYEQYF.